These 30 T cell receptor beta chains were all obtained from the same sample, sequenced in a study of T-cell reconstitution after alpha-beta-depleted transplantation in children. Unique molecular identifiers were incorporated during preparation of the TCRbeta library. TCRdb re-analysed the PCR reads in MiXCR, keeping a single row per CDR3 protein. Seen here are under 300,000 distinct CDR3 sequences, around a tenth observed once, and the top ten hold 20% to 25%. Material: peripheral blood, obtained 180 days after TCRalphabeta/CD19-depleted stem cell transplant. Receptors originate from a male patient aged 2-9 years who had a stem cell transplant for chronic granulomatous disease, so the T cells may come from the graft donor.

This clonotype was found many times. This rearrangement joins TRBV20-1 to TRBJ1-2, with D perhaps TRBD1 (5 bases). Trimming cost V 2 bases and J 7 bases, with 8 bases left between them. Per germline, CDR1 DFQATT and CDR2 SNEGSKA (reference sequence). CDR3 length: 11 residues. The CDR3 loop reads CSARKGFGYTF. CDR3 sequence (DNA): TGCAGTGCTAGAAAGGGGTTTGGCTACACCTTC.

This clonotype came up many times. The rearrangement links TRBV5-1 to TRBJ2-3; 8 nucleotides line up with TRBD1. The CDR3 covers 15 residues. The V and J ends lost 4 bases and 1 base, in that order; junction bases with no gene match: 5. Per the germline V gene, CDR1 is SGHRS and CDR2 is YFSETQ. The CDR3 sequence: CASSPLTGGTDTQYF. The DNA of the CDR3 is TGCGCCAGCAGCCCACTGACAGGGGGCACAGATACGCAGTATTTT.

This clonotype has at least ten counts. The chain recombines TRBV27 with TRBJ2-5, with 12 bases aligning to TRBD1. Losses at the gene ends were 5 bases for V and 5 bases for J; bases not matched to a gene: 6. The germline gives CDR1 MNHEY, CDR2 SMNVEV (reference sequence). The CDR3 is 15 residues long. The CDR3 region is CASSPGTGGGETQYF. The CDR3 region has the DNA TGTGCCAGCAGTCCCGGGACAGGGGGCGGGGAGACCCAGTACTTC.

This clonotype was seen many times. The rearrangement links TRBV5-1 to TRBJ1-1; possible D gene TRBD1, 6 bases. The V and J ends lost 0 bases and 4 bases respectively, with 13 bases between them. Per germline, CDR1 SGHRS and CDR2 YFSETQ. The CDR3 has 15 residues. The CDR3 sequence: CASSLGQAGFTEAFF. The CDR3 bases are TGCGCCAGCAGCTTGGGACAGGCGGGGTTCACTGAAGCTTTCTTT. Full variable domain (rest looked up from reference TRBV5-1 and TRBJ1-1): KAGVTQTPRYLIKTRGQQVTLSCSPISGHRSVSWYQQTPGQGLQFLFEYFSETQRNKGNFPGRFSGRQFSNSRSEMNVSTLELGDSALYLCASSLGQAGFTEAFFGQGTRLTVV.

This clonotype appeared many times. The chain employs TRBV29-1 and TRBJ2-3, with unresolved D. Germline lookup yields CDR1 SQVTM and CDR2 ANQGSEA. CDR3 length: 12 residues. V shed 1 base and J shed 1 base, with 3 bases lying between them. The CDR3 region is CSVEGGTDTQYF. CDR3 DNA sequence: TGCAGCGTTGAAGGTGGCACAGATACGCAGTATTTT.

The chain carries TRBV20-1 and TRBJ2-3, with 9 bases aligning to TRBD2. The V gene's germline CDR1 is DFQATT and CDR2 SNEGSKA (reference sequence). Losses at the gene ends were 6 bases for V and 0 bases for J; bases not matched to a gene: 16. The CDR3 contains 18 residues. The CDR3 region has the DNA TGCAGTGCCCAGACTCCTGGCCTAGCGGGATCTAGCACAGATACGCAGTATTTT. It specifies CSAQTPGLAGSSTDTQYF.

This clonotype was seen at least ten times. The chain uses TRBV25-1 and TRBJ1-6; 10 bases match TRBD1. V dropped 3 bases and J dropped 6; count of bases not matched to a gene: 5. Germline-derived CDR1 and CDR2 are MGHDK and SYGVNS. The CDR3 runs to 16 residues. The CDR3 sequence is CASSDDRGPSNSPLHF. The DNA for the CDR3 is TGTGCCAGCAGTGACGACAGGGGGCCAAGTAATTCACCCCTCCACTTT.

The sample holds many counts of this clonotype. This chain links TRBV20-1 with TRBJ1-2; D is unresolved. CDR3 length: 16 amino acids. Trimming pared 6 bases from V and 8 bases from J, leaving 28 bases between. Germline V CDR1 and CDR2: DFQATT, SNEGSKA (reference sequence). The CDR3 sequence is CSAPADLEGLFRGYTF. The CDR3 DNA reads as TGCAGTGCCCCGGCGGACCTTGAGGGTTTATTTCGGGGCTACACCTTC.

This clonotype was detected ten times or more. The CDR3 DNA follows: TGTGCCAGCAGCTTAATTTCGGGCTCTGGGGCCAACGTCCTGACTTTC. Amino acid sequence: CASSLISGSGANVLTF. This chain joins TRBV7-3 and TRBJ2-6, with D unclear. Per germline, CDR1 SGHTA and CDR2 FQGTGA. This CDR3 is built from 16 residues. V was clipped by 1 base and J by 0 bases, with 7 bases between them. The full variable domain, its missing parts supplied by reference TRBV7-3 and TRBJ2-6, is GAGVSQTPSNKVTEKGKYVELRCDPISGHTALYWYRQSLGQGPEFLIYFQGTGAADDSGLPNDRFFAVRPEGSVSTLKIQRTERGDSAVYLCASSLISGSGANVLTFGAGSRLTVL.

This clonotype is large within its sample. The chain combines TRBV20-1 with TRBJ2-1; D tentatively reads TRBD1 or TRBD2 (5 bases each). The CDR3 length is 14 residues. Germline V gene data show CDR1 as DFQATT and CDR2 as SNEGSKA (reference sequence). Trimming pared 0 bases from V and 4 bases from J, leaving 10 bases between. The CDR3 bases are TGCAGTGCTAGAGAACCGGGGACGTACAATGAGCAGTTCTTC. Amino acid sequence: CSAREPGTYNEQFF.

This clonotype has a count of ten or more. The chain couples TRBV27 to TRBJ1-2; unclear D gene. V shed 5 bases and J shed 3 bases, with 19 bases lying between them. Germline V gene sequence: CDR1 MNHEY, CDR2 SMNVEV (reference sequence). This CDR3 is built from 16 residues. The CDR3 coding sequence is TGTGCCAGCAGTCCCGAATGGGGTAATGGGGACTATGGCTACACCTTC. This codes for CASSPEWGNGDYGYTF.

The V gene is TRBV11-2, the J gene TRBJ2-2; 10 nucleotides match TRBD2. The CDR3 runs to 17 residues. V trimming: 5 bases; J trimming: 0 bases; junction bases outside the gene matches: 6. From germline, CDR1 is SGHAT and CDR2 FQNNGV. CDR3 protein: CASSRTSGVANTGELFF. Written as DNA, the CDR3 is TGTGCCAGCAGCCGAACTAGCGGGGTGGCGAACACCGGGGAGCTGTTTTTT.

This clonotype has a count of ten or more. The V gene is TRBV20-1, the J gene TRBJ2-4, with D perhaps matching TRBD2 (6 bases). The germline V gene has CDR1 DFQATT and CDR2 SNEGSKA (reference sequence). The CDR3 is made up of 13 amino acids. V was clipped by 6 bases and J by 3 bases, with 12 bases between them. The CDR3 region is CSAKNGGKNIQYF. Written as DNA, the CDR3 is TGCAGTGCCAAGAACGGGGGCAAAAACATTCAGTACTTC.

This clonotype was counted at least ten times. This rearrangement joins TRBV28 to TRBJ2-5; no firm D call. The CDR3 is made up of 15 amino acids. With 2 bases removed from V and 4 bases from J, the gap between germline ends came to 14 bases. Germline loops: CDR1 MDHEN, CDR2 SYDVKM. This CDR3 is CASSLGDRVGETQYF. The DNA for the CDR3 is TGTGCCAGCAGTTTAGGGGATCGAGTGGGAGAGACCCAGTACTTC.

This clonotype has a count of ten or more. The V and J genes are TRBV12-3 or TRBV12-4 and TRBJ2-7; 8 bases line up with TRBD1. V lost 7 bases, J lost 5 bases, and 10 bases stayed unmatched. The CDR3 is made up of 14 amino acids. The CDR3, as DNA: TGTGCCAGCACCAGGGCAGGGGGCAGGAACGAGCAGTACTTC. This gives the protein CASTRAGGRNEQYF.

This clonotype has ten or more counts. This chain uses TRBV20-1 with TRBJ2-1; 7 nucleotides agree with TRBD2. CDR1 is DFQATT and CDR2 is SNEGSKA in the germline V gene (reference sequence). CDR3 length equals 14 residues. Trimming took 3 bases from V and 9 from J; bases not matched to a gene: 11. CDR3 amino acids: CSASVRGVGVEQFF. For the CDR3, the DNA is TGCAGTGCTAGCGTCCGGGGGGTTGGCGTTGAGCAGTTCTTC.

This clonotype showed up many times. The chain combines TRBV7-9 with TRBJ2-1, with TRBD2 as a possible D gene (6 bases). The germline V and J ends were trimmed by 6 bases and 9 bases, with 21 bases remaining between them. The CDR3 extends over 15 amino acids. Germline V gene lookup returns CDR1 SEHNR and CDR2 FQNEAQ (reference sequence). The CDR3 bases are TGTGCCAGCAGTTTGGGGACTTCCTTCTATCCTGAGCAGTTCTTC. Amino acids: CASSLGTSFYPEQFF.

This clonotype occurred many times. The CDR3 protein is CSVSWGIGYGYTF. The CDR3, as DNA: TGCAGCGTCAGTTGGGGGATAGGTTATGGCTACACCTTC. The V gene is TRBV29-1, the J gene TRBJ1-2; possible D gene TRBD1, 5 bases. Trimming removed 6 bases at V and 5 bases at J, with 16 bases between. CDR1 SQVTM and CDR2 ANQGSEA come from the germline V gene. The CDR3 totals 13 residues.

This clonotype was seen at least ten times. The J gene is TRBJ2-5, the V gene TRBV12-3 or TRBV12-4; D assignment may be TRBD1 or TRBD2 (5 bases each). With 3 bases removed from V and 1 base from J, the gap between germline ends came to 6 bases. The CDR3 contains 13 residues. Written as DNA, the CDR3 is TGTGCCAGCAGTTTTGGGGGCCAAGAGACCCAGTACTTC. It codes for CASSFGGQETQYF.

This clonotype was seen many times. J is TRBJ2-3 and V is TRBV4-1; TRBD2 matches at 7 bases. Trimming at V came to 4 bases and at J to 2 bases, leaving 9 bases not matched to a gene. Germline CDR1 and CDR2: MGHRA and YSYEKL. The length of the CDR3 is 16 residues. This CDR3 reads CASSPSRRGNTDTQYF. As DNA, the CDR3 is TGCGCCAGCAGCCCCTCTCGGCGGGGGAACACAGATACGCAGTATTTT.

About this clonotype itself: This may be a read error, as it is one base from a much larger clone. The DNA for the CDR3 is TGTGCCAGCAGGGAGGGGAGTGAGCAGCTCTTC. It yields the protein CASREGSEQLF. The chain uses TRBV28 and TRBJ2-1; a weak D match, TRBD2 (6 bases). Germline CDR1 MDHEN, CDR2 SYDVKM. This CDR3 comprises 11 residues. Based on the CDR3 plus reference TRBV28 and TRBJ2-1, the full variable domain is DVKVTQSSRYLVKRTGEKVFLECVQDMDHENMFWYRQDPGLGLRLIYFSYDVKMKEKGDIPEGYSVSREKKERFSLILESASTNQTSMYLCASREGSEQLFGPGTRLTVL.

Many counts were recorded for this clonotype. The V gene is TRBV20-1, the J gene TRBJ2-7, with TRBD2 as a possible D gene (5 bases). This CDR3 comprises 11 residues. CDR1 and CDR2 from the germline V gene are DFQATT and SNEGSKA (reference sequence). Trimming cost V 5 bases and J 3 bases, with 8 bases left between them. The CDR3 is CSAATNYEQYF. Written as DNA, the CDR3 is TGCAGTGCTGCGACTAACTACGAGCAGTACTTC.

This clonotype appeared many times. V and J are TRBV2 and TRBJ2-3; weak D call: TRBD2 (6 bases). Germline V gene lookup returns CDR1 SNHLY and CDR2 FYNNEI. Trimming pared 6 bases from V and 10 bases from J, leaving 17 bases between. The CDR3 is 13 amino acids. The CDR3 region has the DNA TGTGCCAGCAGCGGCCTCCACGGCGGGGCGCAGTATTTT. This gives the protein CASSGLHGGAQYF.

This clonotype was found a few times. The genes are TRBV4-1 and TRBJ2-7; weak D call: TRBD1 (6 bases). Germline V CDR1 and CDR2: MGHRA, YSYEKL. This CDR3 is built from 15 residues. The V and J ends lost 1 base and 4 bases respectively, with 14 bases between them. CDR3 amino acids: CASSQGDTRGYEQYF. The CDR3 DNA is TGCGCCAGCAGCCAAGGGGACACCCGGGGATACGAGCAGTACTTC.

CDR3 sequence (DNA): TGTGCCAGTAGCCAAACCGGGACAGGATTTTTCAGGAGCACCGGGGAGCTGTTTTTT. As protein: CASSQTGTGFFRSTGELFF. V gene TRBV19 combines with J gene TRBJ2-2; 8 bases are a match to TRBD1. Germline V gene sequence: CDR1 LNHDA, CDR2 SQIVND (reference sequence). This CDR3 has 19 amino acids. Unmatched junction bases numbered 19, after V lost 6 bases and J lost 4 bases.

This clonotype was counted at least ten times. This chain joins TRBV29-1 and TRBJ2-7; D not resolved. V lost 0 bases and J lost 1, with 19 bases in between. This CDR3 spans 17 amino acids. The germline V gene encodes CDR1 SQVTM and CDR2 ANQGSEA. CDR3 in amino acids: CSVEDPEGTDASYEQYF. The CDR3 region has the DNA TGCAGCGTTGAAGATCCTGAAGGAACAGATGCATCCTACGAGCAGTACTTC.

This clonotype was recorded many times. The J gene is TRBJ1-1, the V gene TRBV21-1; TRBD1 is the table's D call, not checked against the DNA. TRBV21-1 is shown as a pseudogene. The CDR3 runs to 15 residues. The CDR3 sequence is CASDVLVTANTEAFF. The CDR3, as DNA: TGTGCCAGCGACGTTCTCGTGACAGCCAACACTGAAGCTTTCTTT.

In regard to this clonotype: Relative to the germline gene, one junction end is altered; a read error may explain this. This chain uses TRBV6-2 or TRBV6-3 with TRBJ1-5; D remains ambiguous. The germline V gene has CDR1 MNHEY and CDR2 SVGEGT. The CDR3 consists of 15 residues. For the CDR3, the DNA is TGTGCCAGCAGTTACTCATCGGATAACAATCAGCCCCACCATTTT. Translated, it gives CASSYSSDNNQPHHF.

In this sample, this clonotype turned up many times. The chain uses TRBV5-5 and TRBJ1-2; no firm D call. This CDR3 is built from 14 residues. The V end lost 0 bases, the J end lost 6 bases, and 12 bases lay between the germline ends. Germline CDR1 and CDR2: SGHKS and YYEKEE (reference sequence). CDR3 sequence reads: CASSLGPAGDGYTF. CDR3 in DNA: TGTGCCAGCAGCTTGGGGCCCGCCGGCGATGGCTACACCTTC. The full variable domain, rest sourced from reference TRBV5-5 and TRBJ1-2, is DAGVTQSPTHLIKTRGQQVTLRCSPISGHKSVSWYQQVLGQGPQFIFQYYEKEERGRGNFPDRFSARQFPNYSSELNVNALLLGDSALYLCASSLGPAGDGYTFGSGTRLTVV.

In its sample, this clonotype was seen many times. The V gene is TRBV6-5, the J gene TRBJ2-1; TRBD1 aligns across 8 bases. After removal of 0 bases from V and 8 bases from J, the junction contained 9 bases not matched to a gene. Germline V gene sequence: CDR1 MNHEY, CDR2 SVGAGI. This CDR3 is 16 amino acids long. The CDR3 region is CASSYSIGQGWDEQFF. CDR3 DNA sequence: TGTGCCAGCAGTTACTCGATAGGACAGGGTTGGGATGAGCAGTTCTTC.